This T cell receptor (beta chain) was sequenced for a study of CD8 T cells in Susac syndrome. At the level of the study: When blood was drawn, the patients with Susac syndrome were therapy-naive, on corticosteroids, or on intravenous immunoglobulin alone.

It was with random hexamers that roughly 0.45 to 1 ug RNA was reverse transcribed. TCR beta CDR3 was amplified by immunoSEQ multiplex PCR. This amplification extended across 54 Vbeta and 13 Jbeta segments. Using its own MiXCR run on the immunoSEQ multiplex PCR reads, TCRdb lists one record per CDR3 protein. The table has 200,000 to 250,000 distinct CDR3 sequences, about 95% seen once; the top ten hold over 0.15%. The germline CDR1 and CDR2 sequences are MDHEN and SYDVKM. The CDR3 totals 11 residues. With 4 bases removed from V and 10 bases from J, the gap between germline ends came to 11 bases. Negative isolation was used for CD8+ and CD4+ T cells and FACS enrichment for TEMRA cells.

The TCR comes from a human donor with Susac syndrome. V and J are TRBV28 and TRBJ2-7; maybe TRBD1 (5 bases). What was sequenced was CD4+ T cells from PBMCs. The CDR3 coding sequence is TGTGCCAGCAGTTCTCGACAGTTTCAGTACTTC. This codes for CASSSRQFQYF.